This T cell receptor (beta chain) was captured by sequencing in a study of blood T cell repertoires in COVID-19. V lost 6 bases, J lost 4 bases, and 6 bases stayed unmatched. Germline lookup yields CDR1 MDHEN and CDR2 SYDVKM. The CDR3 loop spans 14 amino acids. This clone was observed a few times. TCRdb keeps only in-frame clones here, not all; method: immunoSEQ multiplex PCR. Among around 88,000 clones, 90% were seen once, and the ten largest hold about 1.8%. Sequencing input: peripheral blood. This chain links TRBV28 with TRBJ1-3, with TRBD1 identical over 7 bases. The TCR comes from a man aged 55 to 70 with acute or convalescent COVID-19. This chain's CDR3 is CASRKAGGGNTIYF. In DNA form, the CDR3 reads TGTGCCAGCAGAAAGGCAGGGGGAGGAAACACCATATATTTT.